These T cell receptor beta chains were read from a single sample in a study of response to subunit inactivated influenza vaccine. Via MiXCR, TCRdb re-called the RT-PCR reads, giving one row per CDR3 protein. The sample includes hundreds of thousands of distinct CDR3 sequences, 11% to 15% of them seen just once. The starting material was PBMCs from blood, obtained roughly 15 days before vaccination. These receptor sequences come from a man aged 50 or older who received an inactivated influenza vaccine. The CDR3 runs from the conserved cysteine through the conserved F or W. The D gene is left open where the match is weak. Only part of the rows carry a size: once, few, many, or a class if the clone is expanded.

TRBV20-1	few	TRBJ1-1	.	TGCAGTGCCGTGGGGGGGGCCACTGAAGCTTTCTTT	CSAVGGATEAFF
TRBV7-2	few	TRBJ2-3	TRBD2	TGTGCCAGCAGCTTACAGCGGGGGGGCACAGATACGCAGTATTTT	CASSLQRGGTDTQYF
TRBV6-2/TRBV6-3	many	TRBJ1-5	.	TGTGCCAGCAGCAAGGGACATTCAAATCAGCCCCAGCATTTT	CASSKGHSNQPQHF
TRBV12-3/TRBV12-4	many	TRBJ2-7	TRBD2	TGTGCCAGCAGTTTGGTAGCGGGGGCTTCCTACGAGCAGTACTTC	CASSLVAGASYEQYF
TRBV4-2	.	TRBJ2-1	TRBD2	TGTGCCAGCAGCCAAGACGCGGGGACTAGCCCCTATCCCCACAATGAGCAGTTCTTC	CASSQDAGTSPYPHNEQFF
TRBV20-1	.	TRBJ1-5	TRBD1	TGCAGTGCTCGAGTACAGGGGGATAGCAATCAGCCCCAGCATTTT	CSARVQGDSNQPQHF
TRBV7-9	few	TRBJ2-7	TRBD1	TGTGCCAGCAGCGCCGGGACAGACTACGAGCAGTACTTC	CASSAGTDYEQYF
TRBV28	.	TRBJ2-7	.	TGTGCCAGCAGTTTATCATTCGGGGGTGAATACGAGCAGTACTTC	CASSLSFGGEYEQYF
TRBV29-1	.	TRBJ2-7	TRBD2	TGCAGCGTTGAAGGCTTAGCGGGAGGGACCTACGAGCAGTACTTC	CSVEGLAGGTYEQYF
TRBV5-6	.	TRBJ2-7	TRBD1	TGTGCCAGCAGCCCACGACAGGGGGCCGTCTACGAGCAGTACTTC	CASSPRQGAVYEQYF
TRBV7-9	.	TRBJ2-7	.	TGTGCCAGCAGCTTAGTTGCGGGACCCTACGAGCAGTACTTC	CASSLVAGPYEQYF
TRBV27	many	TRBJ2-1	TRBD1	TGTGCCAGTCGCGTCGGGACAGGGTGGAATGAGCAGTTCTTC	CASRVGTGWNEQFF
TRBV7-2	.	TRBJ2-7	.	TGTGCCAGCAGCTCTTTTGGCGGGGAATACGAGCAGTACTTC	CASSSFGGEYEQYF
TRBV6-6	.	TRBJ1-1	.	TGTGCCAGCGGGAGCAGAAACACTGAAGCTTTCTTT	CASGSRNTEAFF